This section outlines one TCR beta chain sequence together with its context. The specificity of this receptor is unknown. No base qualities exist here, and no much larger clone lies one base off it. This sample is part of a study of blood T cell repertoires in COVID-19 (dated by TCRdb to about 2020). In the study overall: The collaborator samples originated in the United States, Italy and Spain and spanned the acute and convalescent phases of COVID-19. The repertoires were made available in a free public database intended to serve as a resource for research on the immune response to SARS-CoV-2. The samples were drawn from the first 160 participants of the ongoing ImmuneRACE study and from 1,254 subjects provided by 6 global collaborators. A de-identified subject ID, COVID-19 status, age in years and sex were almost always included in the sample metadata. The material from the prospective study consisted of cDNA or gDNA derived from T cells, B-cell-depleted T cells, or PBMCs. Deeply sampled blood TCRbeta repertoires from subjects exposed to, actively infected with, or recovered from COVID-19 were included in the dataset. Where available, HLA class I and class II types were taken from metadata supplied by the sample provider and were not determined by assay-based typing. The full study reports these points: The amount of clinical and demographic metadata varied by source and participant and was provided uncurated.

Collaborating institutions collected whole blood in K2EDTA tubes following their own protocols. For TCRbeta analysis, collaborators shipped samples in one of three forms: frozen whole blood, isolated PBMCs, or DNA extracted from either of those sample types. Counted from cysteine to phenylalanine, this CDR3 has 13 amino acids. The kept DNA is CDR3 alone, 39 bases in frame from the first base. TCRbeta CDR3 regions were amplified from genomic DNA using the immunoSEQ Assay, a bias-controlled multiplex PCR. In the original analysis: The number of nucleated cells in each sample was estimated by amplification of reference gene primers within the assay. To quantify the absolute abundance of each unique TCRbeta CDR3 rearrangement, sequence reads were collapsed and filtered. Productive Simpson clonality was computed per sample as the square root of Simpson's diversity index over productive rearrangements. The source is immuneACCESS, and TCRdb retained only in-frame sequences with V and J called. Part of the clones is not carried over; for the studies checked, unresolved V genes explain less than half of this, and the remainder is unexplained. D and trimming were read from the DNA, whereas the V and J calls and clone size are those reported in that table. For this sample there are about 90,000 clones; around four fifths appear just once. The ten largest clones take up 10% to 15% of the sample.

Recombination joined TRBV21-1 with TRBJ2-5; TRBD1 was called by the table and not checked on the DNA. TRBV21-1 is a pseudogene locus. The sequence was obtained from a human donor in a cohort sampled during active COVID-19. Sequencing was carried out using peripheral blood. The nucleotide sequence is TGTGCCAGTACGGGGCAGGGGTTAGAGACCCAGTACTTC. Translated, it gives CASTGQGLETQYF.